These 5 T cell receptor beta chains came from one sample sequenced in a study of regulatory T cells in long-lasting Graves disease. Arm-PCR of CDR3 regions and iRepertoire HTBI primers were used to build TCR beta libraries. From the multiplex PCR reads, TCRdb called clonotypes with MiXCR, one entry per CDR3 protein. The table has about 540,000 distinct CDR3 sequences, approximately 13% seen once. Time point: newly diagnosed GD, antithyroid drugs for less than 3 months. Extracted PBMC RNA gave rise to the TCR library. The sample was also linked to a second study, of T cells in Graves' hyperthyroidism and ophthalmopathy.

The sample here was peripheral blood mononuclear cells (PBMCs), taken at new diagnosis, from a patient treated with antithyroid drugs. All receptors come from a man aged 25 to 40 with Graves disease.

The V and J genes are TRBV7-8 and TRBJ2-3; D is unresolved. Trimming stripped 5 bases from V and 2 bases from J, with 17 bases between. The germline V gene encodes CDR1 SGHVS and CDR2 FQNEAQ. The CDR3 sequence is 16 residues long. The CDR3 sequence is CASSTVFEENTDTQYF. CDR3 nucleotide sequence: TGTGCCAGCAGCACCGTGTTTGAGGAAAACACAGATACGCAGTATTTT.

This clonotype was detected a few times. This chain joins TRBV9 and TRBJ2-3, with TRBD2 matching over 10 bases. Looked up from germline, CDR1 is SGDLS and CDR2 is YYNGEE. The CDR3 runs to 17 residues. Trimming cost V 4 bases and J 8 bases; bases outside gene matches: 16. The CDR3, as DNA: TGTGCCAGCAGCATGAAAGCCCTAGCGGGAGTTTATGGTACGCAGTATTTT. This gives the protein CASSMKALAGVYGTQYF.

The genes are TRBV15 and TRBJ2-3; 12 nucleotides match TRBD2. Unmatched junction bases numbered 4, after V lost 0 bases and J lost 3 bases. The germline gives CDR1 LNHNV, CDR2 YYDKDF (reference sequence). The length of the CDR3 is 17 residues. DNA for the CDR3: TGTGCCACCAGCAGAGACCTAGCGGGAGGGTCGACAGATACGCAGTATTTT. This sequence encodes CATSRDLAGGSTDTQYF.

This clonotype was detected many times. V usage is TRBV29-1 and J usage is TRBJ2-7, with D possibly being TRBD1 or TRBD2 (5 bases each). The CDR3 runs to 14 residues. The V and J ends lost 3 bases and 2 bases respectively, with 14 bases between them. Germline assignment: CDR1 SQVTM and CDR2 ANQGSEA. DNA for the CDR3: TGCAGCGTTGAGTTTGGGACGGAGACCTACGAGCAGTACTTC. Translating gives CSVEFGTETYEQYF.

This clonotype was counted ten times or more. The chain links TRBV11-2 to TRBJ2-5; the D gene could be TRBD1 or TRBD2 (6 bases each). The CDR3 extends over 15 amino acids. Trimming took 3 bases from V and 2 from J, leaving 13 bases between them. The germline V gene has CDR1 SGHAT and CDR2 FQNNGV. The CDR3 sequence is CASSLEGVRQETQYF. The DNA for the CDR3 is TGTGCCAGCAGCTTGGAGGGGGTACGGCAAGAGACCCAGTACTTC.